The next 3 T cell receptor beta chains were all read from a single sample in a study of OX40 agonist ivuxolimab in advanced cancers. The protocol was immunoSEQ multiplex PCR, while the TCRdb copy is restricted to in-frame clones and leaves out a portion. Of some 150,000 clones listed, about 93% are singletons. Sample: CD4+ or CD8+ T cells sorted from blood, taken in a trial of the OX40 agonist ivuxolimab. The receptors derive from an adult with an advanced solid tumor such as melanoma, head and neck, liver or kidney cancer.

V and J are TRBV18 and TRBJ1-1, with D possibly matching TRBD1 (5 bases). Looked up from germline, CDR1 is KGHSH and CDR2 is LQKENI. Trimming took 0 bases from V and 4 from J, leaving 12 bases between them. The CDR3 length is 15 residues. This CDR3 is CASSPPNGAGTEAFF. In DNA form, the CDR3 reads TGTGCCAGCTCACCACCGAACGGGGCGGGCACTGAAGCTTTCTTT.

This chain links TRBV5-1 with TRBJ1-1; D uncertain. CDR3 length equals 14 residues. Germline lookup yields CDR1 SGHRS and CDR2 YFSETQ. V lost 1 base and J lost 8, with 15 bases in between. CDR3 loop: CASSLMVSQKEAFF. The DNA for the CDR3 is TGCGCCAGCAGCTTGATGGTCAGCCAGAAGGAAGCTTTCTTT.

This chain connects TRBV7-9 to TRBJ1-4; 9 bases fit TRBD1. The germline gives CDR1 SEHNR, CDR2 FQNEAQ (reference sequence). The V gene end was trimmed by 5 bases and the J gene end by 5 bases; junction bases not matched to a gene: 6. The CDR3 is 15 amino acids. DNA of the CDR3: TGTGCCAGCAGCCCGCCGGGACAGGGAAATGAAAAACTGTTTTTT. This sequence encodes CASSPPGQGNEKLFF.